This TCR beta chain emerged from a study of tumour-infiltrating T cells in Burkitt lymphoma. Overall study context: Productive clonality predicted overall and progression-free survival.

V lost 0 bases and J 1 base, leaving 17 bases between the germline ends. The CDR3 runs to 18 residues. Germline loops: CDR1 LGHNA, CDR2 YNFKEQ. This clone showed up just a few times. Clones were read by immunoSEQ multiplex PCR, and TCRdb kept only the in-frame ones, dropping some. The sample contains thousands of clones, around 9.9% of which appear only once. The TCR was taken from a human donor with diffuse large B-cell lymphoma. Material: tumor tissue. The chain uses TRBV4-2 and TRBJ2-3; D perhaps matches TRBD2 (6 bases). The CDR3 DNA sequence: TGTGCCAGCAGCCAAGATTCGAGAACGGCGGGACGCACAGATACGCAGTATTTT. It yields the protein CASSQDSRTAGRTDTQYF.